The 5 T cell receptor beta chains below were found in one sample sequenced in a study of shared clonotypes between healthy human individuals. Clones were read by immunoSEQ multiplex PCR, and TCRdb kept only the in-frame ones, dropping some. The sample lists 2,500,000 or so clones, over 85% occurring once. The material sequenced was naive CD4+ T cells sorted from blood. This sample's subset: CD45RA+ positively selected. The source is a man aged 18 to 30 in good health.

V gene TRBV5-4 combines with J gene TRBJ2-7; 14 bases match TRBD2. CDR1 and CDR2 (germline): SGHNT, YYREEE (reference sequence). The CDR3 has 16 residues. J lost 5 bases, V lost 4 bases, and 8 bases had no gene match. The CDR3 bases are TGTGCCAGCAGCGAACCCGGGACTAGCGGGAGCCACGAGCAGTACTTC. Its protein product is CASSEPGTSGSHEQYF.

The chain combines TRBV19 with TRBJ1-2; D ambiguous. V lost 4 bases, J lost 0 bases, and 12 bases lay in between. Germline-derived CDR1 and CDR2 are LNHDA and SQIVND (reference sequence). There are 15 residues in the CDR3. As DNA, the CDR3 is TGTGCCAGTAGTACACCAGCGACGTCTAACTATGGCTACACCTTC. Protein: CASSTPATSNYGYTF.

The chain uses TRBV19 and TRBJ2-7; 7 positions agree with TRBD1. Looked up from germline, CDR1 is LNHDA and CDR2 is SQIVND (reference sequence). Trimming removed 7 bases from V and 2 bases from J; junction bases left unmatched: 11. The CDR3 contains 15 residues. The CDR3 DNA is TGTGCCAGTAAAGGGATCGGGACAGATACCTACGAGCAGTACTTC. Protein sequence: CASKGIGTDTYEQYF.

This CDR3 is CAWNKGQVYGYTF. The DNA for the CDR3 is TGTGCCTGGAATAAGGGACAGGTCTATGGCTACACCTTC. V gene TRBV30 combines with J gene TRBJ1-2, with TRBD1 identical over 8 bases. Germline values: CDR1 GTSNPN, CDR2 SVGIG (reference sequence). The CDR3 runs to 13 residues. V was pared by 4 bases and J by 4 bases, with 5 bases of the junction left unmatched.

This chain uses TRBV5-4 with TRBJ2-5, with 8 nucleotides matching TRBD1. The CDR3 runs 14 residues. The junction had 3 bases not matched to a gene; V was cut back by 5 bases and J by 0 bases. The germline V gene has CDR1 SGHNT and CDR2 YYREEE (reference sequence). In nucleotides, the CDR3 is TGTGCCAGCAGACCGGGACAGGACCAAGAGACCCAGTACTTC. Protein sequence: CASRPGQDQETQYF.